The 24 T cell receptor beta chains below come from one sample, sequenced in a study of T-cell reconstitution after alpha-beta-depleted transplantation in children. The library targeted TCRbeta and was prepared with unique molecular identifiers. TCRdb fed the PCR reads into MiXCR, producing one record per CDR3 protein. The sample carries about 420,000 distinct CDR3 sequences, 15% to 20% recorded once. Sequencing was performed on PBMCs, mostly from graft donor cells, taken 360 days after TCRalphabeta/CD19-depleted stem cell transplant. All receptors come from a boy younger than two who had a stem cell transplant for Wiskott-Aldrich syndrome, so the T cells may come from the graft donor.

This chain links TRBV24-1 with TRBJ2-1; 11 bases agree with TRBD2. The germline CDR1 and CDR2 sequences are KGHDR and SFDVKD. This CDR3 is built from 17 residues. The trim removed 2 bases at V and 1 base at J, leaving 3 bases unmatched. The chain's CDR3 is CATSDYRTSGSYNEQFF. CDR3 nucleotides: TGTGCCACCAGTGATTACCGGACTAGCGGGTCCTACAATGAGCAGTTCTTC.

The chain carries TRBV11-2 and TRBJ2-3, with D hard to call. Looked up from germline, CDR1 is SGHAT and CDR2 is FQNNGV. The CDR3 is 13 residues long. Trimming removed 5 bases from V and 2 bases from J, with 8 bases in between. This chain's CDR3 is CASSQSFTDTQYF. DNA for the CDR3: TGTGCCAGCAGCCAGTCCTTCACAGATACGCAGTATTTT.

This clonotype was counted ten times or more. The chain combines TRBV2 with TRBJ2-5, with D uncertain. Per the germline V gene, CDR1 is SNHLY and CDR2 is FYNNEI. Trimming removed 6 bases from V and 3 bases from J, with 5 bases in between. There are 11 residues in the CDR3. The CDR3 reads CASSVEETQYF. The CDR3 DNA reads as TGTGCCAGCAGCGTAGAAGAGACCCAGTACTTC. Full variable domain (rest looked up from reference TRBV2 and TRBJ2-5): EPEVTQTPSHQVTQMGQEVILRCVPISNHLYFYWYRQILGQKVEFLVSFYNNEISEKSEIFDDQFSVERPDGSNFTLKIRSTKLEDSAMYFCASSVEETQYFGPGTRLLVL.

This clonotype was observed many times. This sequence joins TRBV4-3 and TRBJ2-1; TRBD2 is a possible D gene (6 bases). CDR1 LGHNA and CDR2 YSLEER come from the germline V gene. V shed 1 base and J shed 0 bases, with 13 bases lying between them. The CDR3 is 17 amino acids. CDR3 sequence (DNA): TGCGCCAGCAGCCAAGTGGTTAGCGGAAGCTCCTACAATGAGCAGTTCTTC. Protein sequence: CASSQVVSGSSYNEQFF.

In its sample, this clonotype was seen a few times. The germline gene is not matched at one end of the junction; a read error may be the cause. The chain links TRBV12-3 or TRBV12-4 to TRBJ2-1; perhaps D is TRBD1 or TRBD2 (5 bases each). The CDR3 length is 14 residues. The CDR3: CASSLRGRRPERFF. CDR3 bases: TGTGCCAGCAGTTTGAGGGGCCGCCGACCCGAGCGGTTCTTC.

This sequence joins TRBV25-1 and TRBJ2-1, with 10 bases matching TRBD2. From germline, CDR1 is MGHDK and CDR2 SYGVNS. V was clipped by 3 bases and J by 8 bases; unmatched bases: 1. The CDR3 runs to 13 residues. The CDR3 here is CASSDGTSDEQFF. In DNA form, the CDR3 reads TGTGCCAGCAGTGACGGGACTAGCGATGAGCAGTTCTTC.

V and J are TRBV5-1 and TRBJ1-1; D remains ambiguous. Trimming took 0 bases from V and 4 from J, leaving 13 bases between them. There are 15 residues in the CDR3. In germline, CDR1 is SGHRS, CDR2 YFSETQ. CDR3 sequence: CASSLEWGGFTEAFF. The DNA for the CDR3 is TGCGCCAGCAGCTTGGAATGGGGAGGCTTCACTGAAGCTTTCTTT.

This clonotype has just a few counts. The CDR3 protein is CSARVGSGRFNEQFF. The CDR3 DNA is TGCAGTGCTAGAGTGGGTAGCGGGAGGTTCAATGAGCAGTTCTTC. This chain uses TRBV20-1 with TRBJ2-1; 10 positions agree with TRBD2. J was trimmed by 6 bases and V by 1 base; bases with no gene match: 6. The CDR3 extends over 15 amino acids. Germline CDR1 is DFQATT and CDR2 is SNEGSKA (reference sequence).

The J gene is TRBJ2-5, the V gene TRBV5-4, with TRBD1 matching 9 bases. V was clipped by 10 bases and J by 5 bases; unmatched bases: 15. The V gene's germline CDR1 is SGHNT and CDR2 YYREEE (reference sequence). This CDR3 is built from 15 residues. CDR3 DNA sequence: TGTGCCTCCGCCCTAGGACAGGGGAGTGTGGAGACCCAGTACTTC. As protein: CASALGQGSVETQYF.

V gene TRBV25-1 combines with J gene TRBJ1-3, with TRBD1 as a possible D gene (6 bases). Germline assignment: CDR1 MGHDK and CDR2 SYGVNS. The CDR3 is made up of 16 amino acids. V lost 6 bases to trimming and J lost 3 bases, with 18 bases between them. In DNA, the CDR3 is TGTGCCAGCAGCCCCTGGGGGGCGACCAGTGGAAACACCATATATTTT. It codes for CASSPWGATSGNTIYF.

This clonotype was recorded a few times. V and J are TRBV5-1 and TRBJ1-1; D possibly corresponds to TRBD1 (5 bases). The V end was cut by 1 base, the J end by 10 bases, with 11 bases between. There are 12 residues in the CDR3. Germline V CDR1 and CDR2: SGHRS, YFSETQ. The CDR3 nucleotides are TGCGCCAGCAGCTTGCTGGGGGACGGAGCTTTCTTT. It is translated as CASSLLGDGAFF.

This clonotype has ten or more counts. The CDR3 DNA follows: TGTGCCAGCAGCTTAAGAGTAAAGTGGGGTTCAAATAGCAATCAGCCCCAGCATTTT. This translates into CASSLRVKWGSNSNQPQHF. The J gene is TRBJ1-5, the V gene TRBV5-6; D unresolved. The germline V and J ends were trimmed by 2 bases and 0 bases, with 21 bases remaining between them. The CDR3 extends over 19 amino acids. Per the germline V gene, CDR1 is SGHDT and CDR2 is YYEEEE.

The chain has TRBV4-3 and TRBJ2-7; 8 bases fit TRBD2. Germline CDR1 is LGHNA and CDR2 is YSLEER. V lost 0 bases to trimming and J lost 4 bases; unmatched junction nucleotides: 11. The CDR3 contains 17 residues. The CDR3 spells CASSQDIGGTRRYEQYF. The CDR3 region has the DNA TGCGCCAGCAGCCAAGATATTGGAGGGACTAGGAGATACGAGCAGTACTTC.

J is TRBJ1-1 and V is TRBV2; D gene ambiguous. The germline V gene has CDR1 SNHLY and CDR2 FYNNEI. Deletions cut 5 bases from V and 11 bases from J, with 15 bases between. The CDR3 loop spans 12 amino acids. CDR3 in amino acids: CASSRTSPIAFF. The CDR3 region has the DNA TGTGCCAGCAGTCGAACATCCCCGATTGCTTTCTTT.

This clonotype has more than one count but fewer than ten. CDR3 coding DNA: TGTGCCACCAGCAGAGCGTACAGCTACGAGCAGTACTTC. This codes for CATSRAYSYEQYF. The rearrangement uses TRBV15 and TRBJ2-7; no firm D call. There are 13 residues in the CDR3. Germline V gene sequence: CDR1 LNHNV, CDR2 YYDKDF (reference sequence). The V and J ends lost 1 base and 3 bases respectively, with 7 bases between them.

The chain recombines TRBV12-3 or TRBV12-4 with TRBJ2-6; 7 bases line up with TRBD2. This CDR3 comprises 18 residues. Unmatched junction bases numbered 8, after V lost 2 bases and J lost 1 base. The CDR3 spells CASSLPGLGGSGANVLTF. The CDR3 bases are TGTGCCAGCAGTTTACCAGGGTTGGGGGGGTCTGGGGCCAACGTCCTGACTTTC.

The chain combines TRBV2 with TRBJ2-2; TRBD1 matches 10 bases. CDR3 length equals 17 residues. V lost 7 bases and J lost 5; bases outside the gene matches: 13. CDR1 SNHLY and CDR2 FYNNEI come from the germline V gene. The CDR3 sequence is CASNSPRSDRGTGELFF. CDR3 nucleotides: TGTGCCAGCAACTCCCCTCGGTCGGACAGGGGGACCGGGGAGCTGTTTTTT.

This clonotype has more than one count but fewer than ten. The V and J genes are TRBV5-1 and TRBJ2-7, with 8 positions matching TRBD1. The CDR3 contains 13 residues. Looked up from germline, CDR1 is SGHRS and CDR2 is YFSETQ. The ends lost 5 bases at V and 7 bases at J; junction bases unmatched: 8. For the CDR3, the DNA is TGCGCCAGCAGGGAGATGACAGGGGAAGAGCAGTACTTC. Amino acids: CASREMTGEEQYF. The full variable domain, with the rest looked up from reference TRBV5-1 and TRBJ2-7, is KAGVTQTPRYLIKTRGQQVTLSCSPISGHRSVSWYQQTPGQGLQFLFEYFSETQRNKGNFPGRFSGRQFSNSRSEMNVSTLELGDSALYLCASREMTGEEQYFGPGTRLTVT.

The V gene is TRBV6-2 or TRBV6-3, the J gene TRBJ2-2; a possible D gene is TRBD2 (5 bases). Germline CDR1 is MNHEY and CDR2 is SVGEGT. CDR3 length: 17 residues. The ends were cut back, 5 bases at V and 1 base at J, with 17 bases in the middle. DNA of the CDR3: TGTGCCAGCAGTGCCCTCGGACTCTTTGGGAACACCGGGGAGCTGTTTTTT. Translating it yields CASSALGLFGNTGELFF.

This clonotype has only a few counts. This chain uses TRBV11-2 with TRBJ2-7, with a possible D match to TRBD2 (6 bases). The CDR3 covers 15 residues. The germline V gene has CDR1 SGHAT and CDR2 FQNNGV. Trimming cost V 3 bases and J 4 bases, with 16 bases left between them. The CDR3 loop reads CASSLFPLARYEQYF. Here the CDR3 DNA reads TGTGCCAGCAGCTTGTTCCCCCTAGCGAGGTACGAGCAGTACTTC. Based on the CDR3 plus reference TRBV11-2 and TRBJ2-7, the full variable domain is EAGVAQSPRYKIIEKRQSVAFWCNPISGHATLYWYQQILGQGPKLLIQFQNNGVVDDSQLPKDRFSAERLKGVDSTLKIQPAKLEDSAVYLCASSLFPLARYEQYFGPGTRLTVT.

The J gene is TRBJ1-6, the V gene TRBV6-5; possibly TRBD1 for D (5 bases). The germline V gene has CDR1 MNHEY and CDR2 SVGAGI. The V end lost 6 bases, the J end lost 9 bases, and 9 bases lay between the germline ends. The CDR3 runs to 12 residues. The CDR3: CASRSGGSPLHF. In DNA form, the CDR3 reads TGTGCCAGCAGATCCGGGGGTTCACCCCTCCACTTT.

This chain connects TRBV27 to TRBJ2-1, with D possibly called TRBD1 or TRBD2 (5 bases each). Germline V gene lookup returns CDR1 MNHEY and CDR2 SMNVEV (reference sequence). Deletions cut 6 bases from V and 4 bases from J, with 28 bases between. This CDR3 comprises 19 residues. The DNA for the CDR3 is TGTGCCAGCAGCCCCCTTGTCAGGTTCGGGACGGAGACTTACAATGAGCAGTTCTTC. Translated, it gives CASSPLVRFGTETYNEQFF.

The CDR3 loop reads CASSLKASGAQFF. CDR3 in DNA: TGTGCCAGCAGCTTAAAGGCTAGCGGGGCCCAGTTCTTC. The chain uses TRBV11-2 and TRBJ2-1; 9 bases agree with TRBD2. Trimming at V came to 2 bases and at J to 13 bases, leaving 6 bases not matched to a gene. Germline assignment: CDR1 SGHAT and CDR2 FQNNGV. The CDR3 is 13 amino acids.

In nucleotides, the CDR3 is TGTGCCAGCAGTCGTTGGGGCCCCGGGGAGCTGTTTTTT. Translated: CASSRWGPGELFF. V gene TRBV2 combines with J gene TRBJ2-2, with D possibly matching TRBD1 (5 bases). The V end lost 5 bases, the J end lost 6 bases, and 10 bases lay between the germline ends. CDR1 and CDR2 from the germline V gene are SNHLY and FYNNEI. This CDR3 contains 13 residues.